This TCR beta chain was retrieved from a study of OX40 agonist ivuxolimab in advanced cancers. Study-level background: Ivuxolimab, which targeted the costimulatory receptor OX40 (CD134), was an agonistic, fully human IgG2 monoclonal antibody. Of the roughly 54 dose-escalation patients, hepatocellular carcinoma was present in roughly 19, melanoma in some 15, renal cell carcinoma in 9 and head and neck cancer in 9. Partial responses occurred in three dose-escalation patients: two with cutaneous melanoma and one with hepatocellular carcinoma. Prior anti-PD-1, anti-PD-L1 or anti-CTLA-4 therapy was permitted, and checkpoint inhibitors had been received by roughly 42% of dose-escalation patients. In the dose-escalation cohort, roughly 80% of patients were male, and the mean age was about 55 years, with a range of 23 to 79. The paper covers the monotherapy dose-escalation part of the phase I ivuxolimab trial, which included N of about 51 patients. Intravenous ivuxolimab was administered to patients every 2 weeks at six dose levels: 0.01, 0.1, 0.3, 1.5, 3 and 10 mg/kg. The purpose of peripheral TCRbeta sequencing was to test whether ivuxolimab changed TCR sequence diversity and led to clonal T-cell expansion. What the research found in general, with its limitations: Which antigens the clonally expanded peripheral T cells were specific for was not determined. After ivuxolimab, CD8+ T cells had more expanded clones than CD4+ T cells on average. Low levels of normalized T-cell clonal expansion were also seen in some patients who did not respond. Clonal expansion of both CD4+ and CD8+ blood T cells was observed from baseline to week 6 at doses 0.1 to 3.0 mg/kg. In partial responders in the 0.1-3.0 mg/kg groups, normalized peripheral clonal expansion was found to be among the lowest, especially among CD8+ T cells.

To sequence the TCRbeta CDR3 region, genomic DNA was isolated from the sorted cells. TCRbeta CDR3 regions were sequenced using the immunoSEQ Assay. TCRdb took this table from immuneACCESS and kept in-frame rearrangements with V and J called. Such tables lack part of the clones; where checked against another copy, unresolved V genes explain under half of the gap, and the rest is unexplained. The sample yields around 60,000 clones; 80% to 95% were counted once. The ten most abundant clones make up approximately 25% of the sample. The trial excluded patients who had a history of autoimmune disease or were on systemic immunosuppression. Peripheral blood for TCR sequencing was collected from all dose cohorts at baseline, on cycle 4 day 1, and on cycle 7 day 1. Samples came from an open-label, multicenter, first-in-human phase I dose-escalation trial of ivuxolimab. Adults with locally advanced or metastatic melanoma, renal cell, hepatocellular, or head and neck squamous cell carcinoma were enrolled in the trial. CD4+ and CD8+ T cells were sorted separately from peripheral blood before TCR sequencing.

Compared with germline, V lacks 4 bases and J lacks 6 bases; bases without a gene match: 8. The germline V gene sets CDR1 to SQVTM and CDR2 to ANQGSEA. Reading from cysteine to phenylalanine, the CDR3 counts 14 amino acids. The retained sequence is limited to the CDR3, 42 bases, with the frame set at the first base. As for this clone: Its target antigen remains unknown. The record has no base qualities; no much larger clone is one base away.

Here the sequenced sample was CD4+ or CD8+ T cells sorted from blood, taken in a trial of the OX40 agonist ivuxolimab. The TCR was taken from an adult with an advanced solid tumor such as melanoma, head and neck, liver or kidney cancer. The V and J segments used are TRBV29-1 and TRBJ2-1, and 8 junctional nucleotides match TRBD1. The CDR3: CSVVGGQGVNEQFF. The DNA is TGCAGCGTTGTAGGAGGACAGGGTGTCAATGAGCAGTTCTTC.